This T cell receptor beta chain was identified during a study of blood T cell repertoires in COVID-19. Study-level information: Acute and convalescent COVID-19 specimens originated in the United States, Italy and Spain. PBMCs, B-cell-depleted T cells, or T cells were the source of the cDNA or gDNA that made up the material.

This clone was seen a handful of times. In the source study's methods: Estimation of nucleated cell counts was performed using reference gene primer amplification. Clones were sequenced by immunoSEQ multiplex PCR, and TCRdb holds only the in-frame ones, with some missing. V and J calls and clone size are given by that table; D and trimming were obtained from the DNA. The table has about 220,000 clones, more than 70% seen once. This clonotype was sampled from a woman of 80 years or more with acute or convalescent COVID-19. Sequencing was performed on peripheral blood.

Written as DNA, the CDR3 is TGTGCCTGGAGGGTCTCTGGACAGAGAAATGAAAAACTGTTTTTT. Translated: CAWRVSGQRNEKLFF. V gene TRBV30 combines with J gene TRBJ1-4; a possible D gene is TRBD1 (6 bases). Trimming shortened V by 3 bases and J by 5 bases, and 16 bases separated the two germline ends. The CDR3 contains 15 residues. Germline V gene data show CDR1 as GTSNPN and CDR2 as SVGIG (reference sequence).